This T cell receptor beta chain was retrieved from a study of tumor-infiltrating lymphocytes in oesophageal squamous cell carcinoma. This clonotype was seen a few times. Each CDR3 protein gets one entry after TCRdb re-called the PCR reads with MiXCR. The table includes approximately 13,000 distinct CDR3 sequences, around 55% detected once. CDR1 SGHVS and CDR2 FQNEAQ come from the germline V gene. V lost 4 bases and J lost 3; bases outside the gene matches: 8. The CDR3 spans 15 residues. The chain combines TRBV7-8 with TRBJ2-7, with 8 bases that match TRBD2. The sample was esophageal tumor tissue. The sequence was collected from a male donor with esophageal squamous cell carcinoma. The CDR3, as DNA: TGTGCCAGCAGCTCAGGGACTAGGAGCGACTACGAGCAGTACTTC. As protein: CASSSGTRSDYEQYF.